Each of the 4 T cell receptor beta chains below was sequenced from the same sample in a study of cytomegalovirus exposure and HLA in healthy donors. The PCR ran on 60 Vbeta and 13 Jbeta primers. Clones were read by immunoSEQ multiplex PCR, and TCRdb kept only the in-frame ones, dropping some. The data hold more than 80,000 clones, with roughly four fifths observed a single time. The sample taken for sequencing was PBMCs. The receptor set was obtained from a man aged 45-65 years in good health and CMV-seronegative.

The table lists this clone with a few counts. The V call is TRBV7-2, the J call TRBJ2-5; D not resolved. CDR3 length equals 13 residues. Germline V gene sequence: CDR1 SGHTA, CDR2 FQGNSA. The V and J ends lost 1 base and 2 bases respectively, with 5 bases between them. CDR3 region: CASSLVRQETQYF. In DNA, the CDR3 is TGTGCCAGCAGCTTAGTCAGGCAAGAGACCCAGTACTTC.

The genes are TRBV5-8 and TRBJ1-5; 7 bases line up with TRBD1. This CDR3 region has 14 residues. Germline V gene data show CDR1 as SGHTS and CDR2 as YDEGEE. V gave up 7 bases and J gave up 6 bases; unmatched junction bases: 10. In DNA, the CDR3 is TGTGCCAGCCGGGGGAGACAGGGAGGTCAGCCCCAGCATTTT. Protein: CASRGRQGGQPQHF.

The V and J genes are TRBV19 and TRBJ1-6; possibly TRBD1 for D (5 bases). Per germline, CDR1 LNHDA and CDR2 SQIVND (reference sequence). The CDR3 length is 15 residues. V lost 3 bases and J lost 10, with 16 bases in between. The CDR3 nucleotides read TGTGCCAGTAGTATTAGGGGCAGGGTAGGCTCACCCCTCCACTTT. This sequence encodes CASSIRGRVGSPLHF.

The chain combines TRBV9 with TRBJ1-4; no definite D call. Germline V gene lookup returns CDR1 SGDLS and CDR2 YYNGEE. The V end was cut by 0 bases, the J end by 5 bases, with 5 bases between. The CDR3 has 13 residues. In nucleotides, the CDR3 is TGTGCCAGCAGCGTAGCACAGAATGAAAAACTGTTTTTT. It encodes CASSVAQNEKLFF.